This entry features one T cell receptor (beta chain) sequence. TCRdb reanalysed the 5' RACE reads using MiXCR and keeps one entry per CDR3 protein. The sample includes roughly 340,000 distinct CDR3 sequences, about 28% seen only once; the top ten take 5.5% to 6.5%. The record originates from a study of identical twins' blood T cells. Sequenced: PBMCs. This sequence was found in a woman aged 18 to 55 in good health.

Here the CDR3 reads CASSESKTQYF. CDR3 DNA sequence: TGTGCCAGCAGTGAATCGAAGACCCAGTACTTC. The chain couples TRBV25-1 to TRBJ2-5; the D is unclear. The CDR3 loop spans 11 amino acids. The germline gives CDR1 MGHDK, CDR2 SYGVNS. Trimming pared 1 base from V and 6 bases from J, leaving 3 bases between.